A few counts support the clone carrying this TCR beta chain. The data originate from a study of Graves' ophthalmopathy and Graves' hyperthyroidism. Using RNA transcripts, the TCR beta CDR3 regions were amplified. Investigators did first-round RT-PCR with HTBI primers, then second-round multiplex PCR. MiXCR was run by TCRdb on the multiplex PCR reads, yielding one entry per CDR3 protein. The data hold about 1.2 million distinct CDR3 sequences, with about 36% observed a single time. Germline-derived CDR1 and CDR2 are SGHAT and FQNNGV. The CDR3 runs to 16 residues. Trimming cost V 7 bases and J 4 bases; bases outside gene matches: 12.

The sequence was obtained from an adult man with Graves' hyperthyroidism. The chain is built from TRBV11-2 and TRBJ2-5; 10 nucleotides align to TRBD2. Sequencing was done on a sample of peripheral blood or thyroid tissue (not recorded which). Here the CDR3 reads CASTEQGLARRETQYF. The CDR3 nucleotides read TGTGCCAGCACCGAACAGGGACTAGCGAGAAGAGAGACCCAGTACTTC.